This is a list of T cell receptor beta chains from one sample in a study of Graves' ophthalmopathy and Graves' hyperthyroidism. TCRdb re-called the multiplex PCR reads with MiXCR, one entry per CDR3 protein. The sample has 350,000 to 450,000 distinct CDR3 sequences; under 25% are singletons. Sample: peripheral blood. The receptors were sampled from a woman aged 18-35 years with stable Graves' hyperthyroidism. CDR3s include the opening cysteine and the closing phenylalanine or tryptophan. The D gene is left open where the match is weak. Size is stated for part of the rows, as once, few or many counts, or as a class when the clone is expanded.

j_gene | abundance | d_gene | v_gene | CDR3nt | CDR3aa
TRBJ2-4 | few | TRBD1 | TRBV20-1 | TGCAGTGCTAGCGCCGGGACAGTAAATATAGCCAAAAACATTCAGTACTTC | CSASAGTVNIAKNIQYF
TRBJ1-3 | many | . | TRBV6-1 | TGTGCCAGCAGTGAAGATCCGACAGGACTAATCTCTGGAAACACCATATATTTT | CASSEDPTGLISGNTIYF
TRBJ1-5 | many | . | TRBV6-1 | TGTGCCAGCAAACTTCAGGGGTACCAGCCCCAGCATTTT | CASKLQGYQPQHF
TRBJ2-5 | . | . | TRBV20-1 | TGCAGTGCCAGCACTCCACCGACACAAGAGACCCAGTACTTC | CSASTPPTQETQYF
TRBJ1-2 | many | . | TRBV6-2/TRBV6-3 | TGTGCCAGCAGTTACCTTGGCGACCAGTACTATGGCTACACCTTC | CASSYLGDQYYGYTF
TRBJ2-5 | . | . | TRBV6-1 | TGTGCCAGCAATCCCGGCGGCAGGGGAGAGACCCAGTACTTC | CASNPGGRGETQYF
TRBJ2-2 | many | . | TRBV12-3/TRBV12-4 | TGTGCCAGCAGTTTCGTAGCAGGAACGGGGAACACCGGGGAGCTGTTTTTT | CASSFVAGTGNTGELFF
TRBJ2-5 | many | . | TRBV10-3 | TGTGCCATCAGTGTAAAGGAGGGGGAGACCCAGTACTTC | CAISVKEGETQYF
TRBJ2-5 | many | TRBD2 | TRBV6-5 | TGTGCCAGCAGTTACCCAGGGACTAGCGAGACTCTAGAGACCCAGTACTTC | CASSYPGTSETLETQYF
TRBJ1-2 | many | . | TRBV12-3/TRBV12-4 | TGTGCCAGCAGTTTACTGATTTACTATGGCTACACCTTC | CASSLLIYYGYTF
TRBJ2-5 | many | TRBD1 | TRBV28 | TGTGCCAGCAGTACGGGACAGGGGGAAATAGAGACCCAGTACTTC | CASSTGQGEIETQYF
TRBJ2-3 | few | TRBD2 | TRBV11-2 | TGTGCCAGCAGCTTTAGCGGGTGGACGCAGTATTTT | CASSFSGWTQYF
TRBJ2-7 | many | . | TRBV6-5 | TGTGCCAGCCATCTTAACGGGCTTAACTACGAGCAGTACTTC | CASHLNGLNYEQYF
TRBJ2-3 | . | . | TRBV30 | TGTGCCTGGAGCCTAAGAGATACGCAGTATTTT | CAWSLRDTQYF
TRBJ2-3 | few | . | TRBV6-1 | TGTGCCAGCAGTGAAGCGGAGGACGGGACAGATACGCAGTATTTT | CASSEAEDGTDTQYF
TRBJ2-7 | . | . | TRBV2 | TGTGCCAGCACTGACAGAGGGGAAGAGCAGTACTTC | CASTDRGEEQYF
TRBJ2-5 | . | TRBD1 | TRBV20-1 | TGCAGTGCTAGTGCGGGGACAGGGGGGGAGACCCAGTACTTC | CSASAGTGGETQYF
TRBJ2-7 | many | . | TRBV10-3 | TGTGCCATCAGTGAGCGGACACTAACCTACGAGCAGTACTTC | CAISERTLTYEQYF
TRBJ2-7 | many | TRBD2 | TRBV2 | TGTGCCAGCATGATAAGCGGGAGCTACGAGCAGTACTTC | CASMISGSYEQYF
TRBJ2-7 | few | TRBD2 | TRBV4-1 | TGCGCCAGCAGCCAAAATAGGGCGGGAGGCTACGAGCAGTACTTC | CASSQNRAGGYEQYF
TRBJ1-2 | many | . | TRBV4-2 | TGTGCCAGCAGCCAAATCGGGGCGTGGGGCTATGGCTACACCTTC | CASSQIGAWGYGYTF
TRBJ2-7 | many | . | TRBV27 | TGTGCCAGCAGTCTAGGGGTAGCGTCCTACGAGCAGTACTTC | CASSLGVASYEQYF
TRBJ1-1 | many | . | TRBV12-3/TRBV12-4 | TGTGCCAGCAGAACAGGGCGGGACACTGAAGCTTTCTTT | CASRTGRDTEAFF
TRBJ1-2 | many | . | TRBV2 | TGTGCCAGCGCAGTCCTATCCGAGGTTCTTGGCTACACCTTC | CASAVLSEVLGYTF
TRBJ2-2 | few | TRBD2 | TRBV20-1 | TGCAGTGCTGGTCTTGGGGGGGACACCGGGGAGCTGTTTTTT | CSAGLGGDTGELFF
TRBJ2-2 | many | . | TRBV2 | TGTGCCAGCTCCCGGGGCGGGGAGCTGTTTTTT | CASSRGGELFF
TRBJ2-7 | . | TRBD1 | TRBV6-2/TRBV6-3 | TGTGCCAGCAAAATGGTCGGGACAGTCTACGAGCAGTACTTC | CASKMVGTVYEQYF
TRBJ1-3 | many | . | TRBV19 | TGTGCCAGTAGTAAATACCGGGACGCTGGAAACACCATATATTTT | CASSKYRDAGNTIYF
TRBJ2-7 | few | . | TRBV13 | TGTGCCAGCAGCTTAGGGTGGAGCCGAGCCTACGAGCAGTACTTC | CASSLGWSRAYEQYF
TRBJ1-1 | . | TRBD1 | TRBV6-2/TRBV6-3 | TGTGCCACCGTGTCTGGGACAGGGGTTATGAACACTGAAGCTTTCTTT | CATVSGTGVMNTEAFF
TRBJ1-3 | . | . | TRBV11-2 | TGTGCCAGCAGCTTAGGGGGGCCCTCCTCTGGAAACACCATATATTTT | CASSLGGPSSGNTIYF
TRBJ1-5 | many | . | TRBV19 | TGTGCCAGTAGTATTTCCGGGGGCCGGAATCAGCCCCAGCATTTT | CASSISGGRNQPQHF
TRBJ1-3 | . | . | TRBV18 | TGTGCCAGCTCACCAAGCCCCAGGGGCGAGGGGAACACCATATATTTT | CASSPSPRGEGNTIYF
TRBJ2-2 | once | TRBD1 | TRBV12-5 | TGTGCTAGTGGGTCGACAGGGTACACCGGGGAGCTGTTTTTT | CASGSTGYTGELFF
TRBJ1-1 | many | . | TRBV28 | TGTGCCAGCAGCTTAGGAAGGGGGGACACTGAAGCTTTCTTT | CASSLGRGDTEAFF
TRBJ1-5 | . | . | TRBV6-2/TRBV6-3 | TGTGCCAGCAGTTCAGGACAGCAGTATAGCAATCAGCCCCAGCATTTT | CASSSGQQYSNQPQHF